The rows below give T cell receptor beta chains drawn from one sample of a study of Tregs in tolerant kidney transplant recipients. Using immunoSEQ multiplex PCR, the repertoire was profiled, and TCRdb retains in-frame clones only, with some absent. The sample lists around 52,000 clones; about 86% were seen once. Material for sequencing was CD4+ T cells from blood. These TCRs come from a human donor in good health. CDR3s include the opening cysteine and the closing phenylalanine or tryptophan. The order of the fields is V gene, J gene, clone size, CDR3 length, D gene, CDR3 DNA, CDR3 protein. A D gene is named only where the DNA matches it firmly. For some rows the clone size is stated as once, few or many, or as a class when expanded; others skip it.

>TRBV19|TRBJ1-2|.|14|TRBD1
TGTGCCAGTAGTCCATCGACAGGGTACTATGGCTACACCTTC
CASSPSTGYYGYTF
>TRBV11-3|TRBJ2-5|.|15|.
TGTGCCAGCAGCTTATATGGACAGTGGGGAGAGACCCAGTACTTC
CASSLYGQWGETQYF
>TRBV28|TRBJ2-7|.|15|.
TGTGCCAGCCCTCTCACTGACTTCGGGACCTACGAGCAGTACTTC
CASPLTDFGTYEQYF
>TRBV28|TRBJ1-2|.|13|.
TGTGCCAGCAGTTTTGAGAGGAACTATGGCTACACCTTC
CASSFERNYGYTF
>TRBV29-1|TRBJ2-5|.|14|TRBD2
TGCAGCGTTGTAGCGGGGGGAACCAAGAGGACCCAGTACTTC
CSVVAGGTKRTQYF
>TRBV4-1|TRBJ1-5|.|13|.
TGCGCCAGCAGCCAGGGTCGCAATCAGCCCCAGCATTTT
CASSQGRNQPQHF
>TRBV6-1|TRBJ1-1|.|14|TRBD1
TGTGCCAGCAGAGGGACAGGGGGGAGTACTGAAGCTTTCTTT
CASRGTGGSTEAFF
>TRBV5-4|TRBJ1-1|.|15|TRBD1
TGTGCCAGCAGCTTGAAACAGGGGGCGCTTACTGAAGCTTTCTTT
CASSLKQGALTEAFF
>TRBV5-6|TRBJ2-3|.|12|TRBD1
TGTGCCAGCAGCTTCGACAGGGGCACGCAGTATTTT
CASSFDRGTQYF
>TRBV19|TRBJ1-2|.|14|TRBD1
TGTGCCAGTAGCCGGGACAGGGGTAGGTATGGCTACACCTTC
CASSRDRGRYGYTF
>TRBV9|TRBJ2-2|.|13|.
TGTGCCAGCAGCGTCTCGGTTTCCGGGGAGCTGTTTTTT
CASSVSVSGELFF
>TRBV7-9|TRBJ1-4|.|13|.
TGTGCCAGCAGGAGCCGGGGCCACGAAAAACTGTTTTTT
CASRSRGHEKLFF
>TRBV11-3|TRBJ2-7|.|12|.
TGTGCCAGCAGCTTCAACTCCTACGAGCAGTACTTC
CASSFNSYEQYF
>TRBV7-2|TRBJ1-5|.|15|.
TGTGCCAGCAGCTTAGATGGGGAAAGCAATCAGCCCCAGCATTTT
CASSLDGESNQPQHF
>TRBV18|TRBJ2-2|few|16|.
TGTGCCAGCTCCCGATTCTCCCTGACAGACACCGGGGAGCTGTTTTTT
CASSRFSLTDTGELFF
>TRBV7-2|TRBJ2-2|few|12|.
TGTGCCAGCAGCCTTGACACCGGGGAGCTGTTTTTT
CASSLDTGELFF
>TRBV21-1|TRBJ1-1|.|11|.
TGTGCCAGCAGCAAAAACACAGAAGCTTTCTTT
CASSKNTEAFF
>TRBV30|TRBJ2-1|.|14|TRBD2
TGTGCCTGCAAAGCGGGAGCAGTCTACAATGAGCAGTTCTTC
CACKAGAVYNEQFF
>TRBV18|TRBJ2-6|few|17|.
TGTGCCAGCTCAGCCCACCCACAGGGAGTAGGGGCCAACGTCCTGACTTTC
CASSAHPQGVGANVLTF
>TRBV29-1|TRBJ2-7|.|12|TRBD1
TGCAGCGTACAGGGGGGCTCCTACGAGCAGTACTTC
CSVQGGSYEQYF
>TRBV25-1|TRBJ1-2|.|15|.
TGTGCCAGCAGTGAATTGGGAGGGAAAGGCTATGGCTACACCTTC
CASSELGGKGYGYTF
>TRBV11-2|TRBJ2-7|medium-sized|13|.
TGTGCCAGCAGCTTAGAGCCTGTGAGGGGGAAGTACTTC
CASSLEPVRGKYF
>TRBV14|TRBJ2-5|.|11|.
TGTGCCAGCAGCTACCAAGAGACCCAGTACTTC
CASSYQETQYF
>TRBV7-9|TRBJ2-1|.|13|.
TGTGCCAGCAACCCGGAACTACCGAAAGAGCAGTTCTTC
CASNPELPKEQFF
>TRBV27|TRBJ1-6|.|14|.
TGTGCCAGCAGTTTTTACAGGGCCAATTCACCCCTCCACTTT
CASSFYRANSPLHF
>TRBV10-3|TRBJ2-3|.|15|.
TGTGCCATCAGTGATGGCTCAAAAGGCGCAGATACGCAGTATTTT
CAISDGSKGADTQYF
>TRBV7-9|TRBJ1-2|.|16|.
TGTGCCAGCAGCTTACTGGCAGTAACAAGGGCGAGAGGCTACACCTTC
CASSLLAVTRARGYTF